This TCR beta chain was documented in a study of shared clonotypes between healthy human individuals. Template for every sorted-subset replicate PCR totaled around 210 ng DNA, about 30,000 T cell genomes. Original processing methods: Owing to the provision of junction-only sequences devoid of quality scores by immunoSEQ, filtering differed. The method was immunoSEQ multiplex PCR; TCRdb's version includes in-frame clones alone and lacks a portion of them. The DNA gave D and trimming, while V, J and clone size come from that table. The sample includes some 2,500,000 clones, over 85% of them seen just once. Broader study findings: Across subsets, estimated richness was generally greater for naive than for memory populations.

On this clone itself: Its antigen is not known.

The CDR3 runs 15 residues. J lost 8 bases, V lost 5 bases, and 11 bases had no gene match. Germline V lookup: CDR1 MNHEY, CDR2 SMNVEV (reference sequence). The chain carries TRBV27 and TRBJ1-2, with 10 bases aligning to TRBD1. Input material: naive CD4+ T cells from PBMCs. Subset given: CD45RA+ positively selected. The receptor comes from a man aged 18 to 30 in good health. Some clones in this sample may be carry-over from other donors' samples. The CDR3 here is CASSAKRQGARGYTF. The CDR3 DNA reads as TGTGCCAGCAGTGCAAAACGACAGGGGGCTAGGGGCTACACCTTC.